The 17 T cell receptor beta chains below come from one sample, sequenced in a study of cytomegalovirus exposure and HLA in healthy donors. The PCR had 60 Vbeta and 13 Jbeta primers. Assay: immunoSEQ multiplex PCR; the TCRdb copy retains only in-frame clones and omits some. The repertoire holds 100,000 to 150,000 clones, with 75% to 85% as singletons. The sample consisted of PBMCs. The receptors shown here come from a man aged 40-49 years in good health and CMV-seronegative.

The chain employs TRBV5-6 and TRBJ2-1; 10 bases align to TRBD2. The CDR3 is made up of 15 amino acids. Germline V lookup: CDR1 SGHDT, CDR2 YYEEEE. The V and J ends lost 2 bases and 2 bases, in that order; junction bases with no gene match: 1. Here the CDR3 DNA reads TGTGCCAGCAGCTTACTAGCGGGGACCTACAATGAGCAGTTCTTC. It translates to CASSLLAGTYNEQFF.

The gene calls are TRBV11-3 and TRBJ2-5; TRBD1 agrees at 12 bases. Trimming removed 4 bases from V and 4 bases from J; junction bases left unmatched: 13. This CDR3 region has 18 residues. From germline, CDR1 is SGHNT and CDR2 YENEEA. CDR3 protein: CASSSGTGGAQERETQYF. For the CDR3, the DNA is TGTGCCAGCAGCTCCGGGACAGGGGGCGCTCAGGAAAGAGAGACCCAGTACTTC.

The rearrangement links TRBV7-9 to TRBJ1-6; D might be TRBD1 (6 bases). The V gene lost 3 bases and the J gene lost 7 bases, with 13 bases spanning the gap. Germline V lookup: CDR1 SEHNR, CDR2 FQNEAQ (reference sequence). The CDR3 runs to 15 residues. The CDR3 loop reads CASSLGDRRNSPLHF. Written as DNA, the CDR3 is TGTGCCAGCAGCTTGGGAGACAGGAGAAATTCACCCCTCCACTTT.

J is TRBJ2-2 and V is TRBV5-6; perhaps TRBD1 as D (5 bases). The ends were cut back, 5 bases at V and 5 bases at J, with 16 bases in the middle. The germline CDR1 and CDR2 sequences are SGHDT and YYEEEE. The length of the CDR3 is 15 residues. The CDR3 DNA reads as TGTGCCAGCAGTCGCACTGCAGGGCTAACCGGGGAGCTGTTTTTT. This encodes CASSRTAGLTGELFF.

This rearrangement joins TRBV4-3 to TRBJ2-1, with D unclear. V was trimmed by 4 bases and J by 0 bases, leaving 10 bases between them. CDR3 size: 15 residues. Germline CDR1 and CDR2: LGHNA and YSLEER. The CDR3 region has the DNA TGCGCCAGCAGCCCCTATATGAGCTCCTACAATGAGCAGTTCTTC. Its protein is CASSPYMSSYNEQFF.

This clone showed up just once. The chain joins TRBV5-1 to TRBJ1-1; no definite D call. CDR3 size: 15 residues. The V gene's germline CDR1 is SGHRS and CDR2 YFSETQ. Trimming cost V 7 bases and J 0 bases, with 16 bases left between them. The CDR3 is CASARAAAMNTEAFF. CDR3 coding DNA: TGCGCCAGCGCGCGGGCGGCGGCCATGAACACTGAAGCTTTCTTT.

The V call is TRBV29-1, the J call TRBJ1-5; weak D call: TRBD1 (6 bases). V dropped 5 bases and J dropped 3 bases, with 11 bases sitting between them. The CDR3 extends over 13 amino acids. The V gene's germline CDR1 is SQVTM and CDR2 ANQGSEA. For the CDR3, the DNA is TGCAGCGTTTTGGACAGCCCCAATCAGCCCCAGCATTTT. Residues: CSVLDSPNQPQHF.

This sequence joins TRBV7-9 and TRBJ2-3; weak D call: TRBD2 (6 bases). Germline-derived CDR1 and CDR2 are SEHNR and FQNEAQ (reference sequence). Trimming stripped 4 bases from V and 2 bases from J, with 16 bases between. The CDR3 is 16 amino acids. CDR3 region: CASSSWDSSTTDTQYF. CDR3 coding DNA: TGTGCCAGCAGCTCCTGGGACTCCTCTACCACAGATACGCAGTATTTT.

V gene TRBV5-1 combines with J gene TRBJ2-7, with TRBD1 matching 9 bases. The ends lost 1 base at V and 4 bases at J; junction bases unmatched: 6. This CDR3 spans 15 amino acids. Germline assignment: CDR1 SGHRS and CDR2 YFSETQ. The CDR3 here is CASSLRGTGRYEQYF. CDR3 bases: TGCGCCAGCAGCTTGCGCGGGACAGGGAGGTACGAGCAGTACTTC.

This sequence joins TRBV5-8 and TRBJ1-6; the D is unclear. Between the trimmed V and J ends, which lost 0 bases and 6 bases, there was a span of 7 bases. The CDR3 is 14 amino acids. The germline V gene encodes CDR1 SGHTS and CDR2 YDEGEE. This CDR3 reads CASSLVAVNSPLHF. DNA of the CDR3: TGTGCCAGCAGCTTGGTGGCCGTTAATTCACCCCTCCACTTT.

In this sample, this clone turned up a few times. CDR3 sequence (DNA): TGTGCCAGCAGACTCGACAGGGTTGCTGGCTACACCTTC. Translated: CASRLDRVAGYTF. This rearrangement joins TRBV7-9 to TRBJ1-2; 7 nucleotides align to TRBD1. This CDR3 is built from 13 residues. The germline gives CDR1 SEHNR, CDR2 FQNEAQ (reference sequence). V lost 6 bases to trimming and J lost 7 bases; unmatched junction nucleotides: 8. The whole variable domain, remainder taken from reference TRBV7-9 and TRBJ1-2, is DTGVSQNPRHKITKRGQNVTFRCDPISEHNRLYWYRQTLGQGPEFLTYFQNEAQLEKSRLLSDRFSAERPKGSFSTLEIQRTEQGDSAMYLCASRLDRVAGYTFGSGTRLTVV.

The chain is built from TRBV7-2 and TRBJ2-3, with D possibly matching TRBD2 (6 bases). V was pared by 2 bases and J by 6 bases, with 12 bases between. Per germline, CDR1 SGHTA and CDR2 FQGNSA. The CDR3 sequence is 14 residues long. The CDR3 loop reads CASSLRSRGDTQYF. The CDR3 nucleotides read TGTGCCAGCAGCTTAAGGAGTCGGGGGGATACGCAGTATTTT.

The rearrangement uses TRBV7-2 and TRBJ2-1, with 8 positions matching TRBD1. Germline V lookup: CDR1 SGHTA, CDR2 FQGNSA. With 6 bases clipped from V and 4 bases from J, the junction kept 5 bases outside the gene matches. This CDR3 spans 14 amino acids. Here the CDR3 DNA reads TGTGCCAGCAGTTCCGGACAGGGTTACAATGAGCAGTTCTTC. Encoded protein: CASSSGQGYNEQFF. Combining the CDR3 with reference TRBV7-2 and TRBJ2-1 gives the whole variable domain GAGVSQSPSNKVTEKGKDVELRCDPISGHTALYWYRQSLGQGLEFLIYFQGNSAPDKSGLPSDRFSAERTGGSVSTLTIQRTQQEDSAVYLCASSSGQGYNEQFFGPGTRLTVL.

This chain joins TRBV27 and TRBJ2-1, with TRBD2 identical over 8 bases. The V gene's germline CDR1 is MNHEY and CDR2 SMNVEV (reference sequence). V shed 3 bases, J shed 5 bases, and the junction held 9 bases outside the gene matches. The CDR3 sequence is 16 residues long. Here the CDR3 reads CASSLVVGAGDNEQFF. The DNA of the CDR3 is TGTGCCAGCAGTTTGGTAGTTGGAGCGGGGGACAATGAGCAGTTCTTC.

J is TRBJ1-4 and V is TRBV29-1; no clear D gene. V was pared by 5 bases and J by 5 bases, with 9 bases between. The CDR3 spans 12 residues. Germline V gives CDR1 SQVTM, CDR2 ANQGSEA. DNA of the CDR3: TGCAGCGTTAAATCGGGGAATGAAAAACTGTTTTTT. It encodes CSVKSGNEKLFF.

This clone has just a few counts. The rearrangement uses TRBV11-3 and TRBJ1-5, with D tentatively TRBD1 (6 bases). The germline gives CDR1 SGHNT, CDR2 YENEEA. Trimming took 7 bases from V and 1 from J, leaving 14 bases between them. CDR3 size: 15 residues. CDR3 DNA sequence: TGTGCCAGCAATGTCACAGGGACGAGCAATCAGCCCCAGCATTTT. Amino acid sequence: CASNVTGTSNQPQHF. The whole variable domain, filled in from reference TRBV11-3 and TRBJ1-5, reads EAGVVQSPRYKIIEKKQPVAFWCNPISGHNTLYWYLQNLGQGPELLIRYENEEAVDDSQLPKDRFSAERLKGVDSTLKIQPAELGDSAVYLCASNVTGTSNQPQHFGDGTRLSIL.

The chain uses TRBV10-3 and TRBJ2-3, with TRBD1 as a possible D gene (6 bases). V was cut by 4 bases and J by 0 bases, with 11 bases left in between. CDR1 is ENHRY, CDR2 SYGVKD, per germline. The CDR3 consists of 15 residues. In DNA, the CDR3 is TGTGCCATCAGTGTAGGGGACACTAGCACAGATACGCAGTATTTT. It encodes CAISVGDTSTDTQYF.